Below, one TCR beta chain is given with its context. Its target antigen remains unknown. One base away there is no much larger clone; base qualities are not given. Instrument on record: Illumina HiSeq 1500. In-frame beta chains were kept once TCRdb had trimmed the public reads at Q25 with fastp and called clones with MiXCR. Identical CDR3 protein sequences are pooled into one entry, listed with their most common genes and DNA. The sample table shows fewer than 850,000 distinct CDR3 sequences, and about 29% are seen once. The biggest ten clones account for roughly 14% of the sample. Read against the paper, the sample's treatment or condition label means: in vitro stimulation with specific CMV peptide epitopes to enrich CMV-specific T cells. This entry comes from a study of T cell repertoires in cytomegalovirus infection (dated by TCRdb to between 2019 and 2020). About the full investigation: Alongside well-studied HLA-B-restricted epitopes, the peptide stimulations were aimed at recently identified HLA-C-restricted CMV epitopes, whose presentation resists viral immunomodulation. Because public TCR beta signatures pointed to carriage of CMV infection together with the matching HLA type, the HLA type of each donor mattered for the analysis. General study outcomes and caveats: The ex vivo response was dominated by HLA-C-restricted CMV-specific TCR beta clonotypes, which also provided the single most frequent clonotype in two of eight donors. In both this cohort and an independent roughly 400-donor cohort, the cumulative frequency of public TCR beta family members distinguished carriers of CMV infection plus the relevant HLA type.

Its CDR3 holds 16 amino acids, cysteine through phenylalanine. The only DNA kept is the CDR3, 48 bases in frame from the first base. Germline trimming amounts to 3 bases on V and 4 bases on J, with 10 as the count of junction bases outside the gene matches. The germline V gene (reference sequence) gives CDR1 as PRHDT and CDR2 as FYEKMQ. The V gene is TRBV13 and the J gene is TRBJ1-2; 8 central nucleotides agree with TRBD1. Source: cultured CD8+ T cells from PBMCs, taken from culture after CMV antigen stimulation. This TCR was sampled from a human donor in good health (CMV status not recorded). Some clones in this sample may be carry-over from other donors' samples. The CDR3 in this case is CASSFSGTGVAYGYTF. The nucleotide sequence is given as TGTGCCAGCAGCTTCTCCGGGACAGGCGTTGCCTATGGCTACACCTTC. Beyond the CDR3, the reference TRBV13 and TRBJ1-2 genes provide the residues; the full variable domain reads: AAGVIQSPRHLIKEKRETATLKCYPIPRHDTVYWYQQGPGQDPQFLISFYEKMQSDKGSIPDRFSAQQFSDYHSELNMSSLELGDSALYFCASSFSGTGVAYGYTFGSGTRLTVV.